These T cell receptor beta chains were read from a single sample in a study of tumor T cells in aggressive B-cell lymphoma. Some clones are missing from TCRdb's copy, which holds only in-frame ones; the method was immunoSEQ multiplex PCR. The data contain around 860 clones, roughly nine tenths of them singletons. What was sequenced was tumor tissue. The receptors derive from an adult with diffuse large B cell lymphoma. Both conserved end residues are part of each CDR3. D genes are given only for firm matches. Clone size is not always given. Where it is, it says once, few, many or a class for expanded clones.

v_call,j_call,d_call,clone_size,cdr3_nt,cdr3_aa
TRBV7-3,TRBJ2-1,TRBD2,once,TGTGCCAGCAGCTTAGACCTAGCGGGGGGCAATGAGCAGTTCTTC,CASSLDLAGGNEQFF
TRBV19,TRBJ2-7,TRBD2,.,TGTGCCAGTGGGACTAGCGGCTCCTACGAGCAGTACTTC,CASGTSGSYEQYF
TRBV7-2,TRBJ2-7,TRBD2,.,TGTGCCAGCAGCTCCCTAGCGGGAGTGTCCTACGAGCAGTACTTC,CASSSLAGVSYEQYF
TRBV10-3,TRBJ1-2,TRBD1,few,TGTGCCATCAGCCCCGGGACAGGGGGAAACTATGGCTACACCTTC,CAISPGTGGNYGYTF
TRBV9,TRBJ1-3,TRBD1,.,TGTGCCAGCAGCGCCCCGGGACAGGGCGGGAACACCATATATTTT,CASSAPGQGGNTIYF
TRBV6-1,TRBJ1-2,TRBD1,.,TGTGCCAGCAGTGATCCCCAAGGACAGGCGGCCTATGGCTACACCTTC,CASSDPQGQAAYGYTF
TRBV19,TRBJ1-2,.,.,TGTGCCAGTAGTATCCCCTTCGGTACAGGGTCCGATGGCTACACCTTC,CASSIPFGTGSDGYTF
TRBV11-2,TRBJ2-7,TRBD1,.,TGTGCCAGCAGCTTAGTTCTACAGGGGGCACACGAGCAGTACTTC,CASSLVLQGAHEQYF
TRBV7-3,TRBJ2-6,.,.,TGTGCCAGCAGCTCCCCGGGGCGGGGCAGCTCTGGGGCCAACGTCCTGACTTTC,CASSSPGRGSSGANVLTF
TRBV27,TRBJ1-1,.,.,TGTGCCAGCAGTTTGACTGTGAACACTGAAGCTTTCTTT,CASSLTVNTEAFF